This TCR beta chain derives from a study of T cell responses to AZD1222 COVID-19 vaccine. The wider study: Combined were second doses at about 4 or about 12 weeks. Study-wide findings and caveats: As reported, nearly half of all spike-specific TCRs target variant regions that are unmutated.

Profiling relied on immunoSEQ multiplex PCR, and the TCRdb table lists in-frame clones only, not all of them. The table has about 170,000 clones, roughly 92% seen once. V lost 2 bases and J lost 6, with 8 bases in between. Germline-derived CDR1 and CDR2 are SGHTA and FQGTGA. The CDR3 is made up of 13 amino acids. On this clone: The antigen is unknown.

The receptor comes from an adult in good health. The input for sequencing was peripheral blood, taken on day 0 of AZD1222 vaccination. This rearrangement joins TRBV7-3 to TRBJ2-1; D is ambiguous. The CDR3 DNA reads TGTGCCAGCAGCTTAGGGCCGAGCAATGAGCAGTTCTTC. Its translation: CASSLGPSNEQFF.